Listed below are T cell receptor beta chains from one sample, sequenced in a study of metastatic and nonmetastatic thyroid tumors. TCRdb re-clonotyped the PCR reads via MiXCR. The data show tens of thousands of clones, about 22% seen once. Input material: blood. Receptors originate from a male donor with papillary thyroid cancer or a benign thyroid nodule (not recorded which). Some clones in this sample may be carry-over from other donors' samples. The conserved cysteine and the conserved F or W are not part of the CDR3 here. A D gene is named only where the DNA matches it firmly.

>TRBV18|.
ASSLGYEQY
>TRBV7-8|.
ASSLFGVLNQPQH
>TRBV20-1|TRBD1
SARYDREYEQY
>TRBV11-3|.
ASSRTREGEQF
>TRBV7-9|.
ASSRDTNSPLH
>TRBV5-1|.
ASSLAGGHYGYT
>TRBV30|.
AWSPLADTQY
>TRBV12-3/TRBV12-4|TRBD1
ASRLDRGTYNEQF
>TRBV7-8|.
ASSLLPAVETQY
>TRBV3-1|.
ASSPTLGTPRSNWGY
>TRBV11-2|TRBD2
ASSLGAGKDTQY
>TRBV19|.
ASSIAGASGYTGELF
>TRBV7-9|TRBD1
ASSSWDSYGYT
>TRBV6-5|TRBD1
ANRGRGGNQPQH
>TRBV20-1|TRBD1
SARDPRGGNTEAF
>TRBV20-1|TRBD1
SARRGSGGSSYNSPLH
>TRBV28|.
ASSPGDSLSYEQY
>TRBV11-2|.
ASSPRTDSYEQY
>TRBV11-1|TRBD1
ASSLAPGTGTTDTQY
>TRBV6-5|TRBD1
ASSSPGQGGAEQY
>TRBV19|TRBD1
ASSTRDRGQVDTEAF
>TRBV19|.
ASSISYRETEAF
>TRBV3-1|TRBD2
ASSQGGLVQETQY
>TRBV28|TRBD1
AANTGQTFNTEAF
>TRBV30|TRBD1
AWSRDRGLEAKNIQY
>TRBV6-1|.
ASSQAGNYGYT
>TRBV20-1|TRBD1
SAVFQGTGIFSYEQY